These 9 T cell receptor beta chains were all obtained from the same sample, sequenced in a study of regulatory T cells in long-lasting Graves disease (dated by TCRdb to 2020 to 2023). The protocol used for the library was multiplex PCR. The listed sequencing device is Illumina HiSeq 4000. TCR beta libraries were built with iRepertoire HTBI primers and Arm-PCR amplification of CDR3 regions. Clones were called with MiXCR by TCRdb after fastp trimmed the public reads at Q25, and only in-frame beta chains were retained. Rows with a matching CDR3 protein are joined into one entry that keeps the most common DNA and genes. Recorded for this sample are about 420,000 distinct CDR3 sequences; around 20% of them occurred a single time. Approximately 25% of the sample rests with the top ten. This sample's time point label indicates: persistent/refractory GD, antithyroid drugs over 5 years with positive TRAb. RNA was extracted from PBMCs in TRIzol for both TCR sequencing and RNA sequencing.

Sample: peripheral blood mononuclear cells (PBMCs), taken when the disease was refractory, from a patient treated with antithyroid drugs. The receptor set was obtained from a female donor with Graves disease.

The chain carries TRBV20-1 and TRBJ2-7, with 10 positions matching TRBD2. V shed 5 bases and J 7 bases; nucleotides not matched to a gene: 14. This CDR3 has 15 residues. CDR1 is DFQATT and CDR2 is SNEGSKA in the germline V gene (reference sequence). The CDR3 DNA is TGCAGTGCTTACATGGGCCTAGCGGGAGTCCGGGAGCAGTACTTC. Translation: CSAYMGLAGVREQYF.

The table lists this clonotype with many counts. The V and J genes are TRBV6-1 and TRBJ2-7; no firm D call. Germline V gene sequence: CDR1 MNHNS, CDR2 SASEGT. The CDR3 covers 11 residues. V was clipped by 3 bases and J by 3 bases, with 3 bases between them. Here the CDR3 reads CASSDYYEQYF. CDR3 in DNA: TGTGCCAGCAGTGACTACTACGAGCAGTACTTC.

A few counts support this clonotype. A much more abundant neighbour one base away suggests this may be a read error. As the CDR3 is not closed by the conserved phenylalanine or tryptophan, this likely results from a read error. The rearrangement uses TRBV6-1 and TRBJ2-7; 8 bases are shared with TRBD2. CDR3 length equals 14 residues. CDR1 is MNHNS, CDR2 SASEGT, per germline. Germline trimming cut 5 bases from V and 9 bases from J; bases unmatched to any gene: 12. CDR3 sequence: CASSTTQREIRQYS. The CDR3 DNA is TGTGCCAGCAGTACAACCCAGCGGGAGATACGGCAGTACTCC.

The chain is built from TRBV3-1 and TRBJ2-4; 11 bases map to TRBD2. Germline CDR1 and CDR2: LGHDT and YNNKEL (reference sequence). The CDR3 loop spans 18 amino acids. After removal of 4 bases from V and 7 bases from J, the junction contained 15 bases not matched to a gene. The CDR3 bases are TGTGCCAGCAGCCGACAAGGGACTAGCGGCCGTTCGAGGAACATTCAGTACTTC. Encoded protein: CASSRQGTSGRSRNIQYF.

Ten or more counts support this clonotype. CDR3 DNA sequence: TGTGCCAGCAGCAACAGGGAGCGGGGCGGCTACACCTTC. Amino acid sequence: CASSNRERGGYTF. The rearrangement uses TRBV7-3 and TRBJ1-2; perhaps TRBD1 as D (6 bases). The CDR3 is 13 residues long. Trimming cost V 5 bases and J 8 bases, with 15 bases left between them. Germline CDR1 reads SGHTA; CDR2 reads FQGTGA.

This clonotype showed up many times. The chain joins TRBV28 to TRBJ1-1; possible D gene TRBD1, 6 bases. CDR3 length: 14 amino acids. Deletions cut 5 bases from V and 1 base from J, with 11 bases between. Germline V CDR1 and CDR2: MDHEN, SYDVKM. The CDR3 loop is CASSEPGQNTEAFF. For the CDR3, the DNA is TGTGCCAGCAGTGAACCGGGACAGAACACTGAAGCTTTCTTT.

This clonotype was counted at least ten times. The V call is TRBV28, the J call TRBJ1-1; TRBD1 matches 7 bases. Germline assignment: CDR1 MDHEN and CDR2 SYDVKM. V lost 4 bases, J lost 1 base, and 9 bases stayed unmatched. The CDR3 extends over 16 amino acids. This CDR3 is CASSSPGDRENTEAFF. The CDR3 nucleotides are TGTGCCAGCAGTTCCCCTGGGGACAGAGAGAACACTGAAGCTTTCTTT.

This clonotype was counted ten times or more. CDR3 region: CASGWDRGLYEQYF. In DNA form, the CDR3 reads TGTGCCAGCGGATGGGACAGGGGGCTTTACGAGCAGTACTTC. The V call is TRBV28, the J call TRBJ2-7; 12 bases fit TRBD1. V was clipped by 8 bases and J by 4 bases; unmatched bases: 6. Germline V gene sequence: CDR1 MDHEN, CDR2 SYDVKM. The CDR3 consists of 14 residues.

This clonotype was found many times. The chain carries TRBV12-3 or TRBV12-4 and TRBJ1-2; no clear D gene. V dropped 3 bases and J dropped 5 bases, with 10 bases sitting between them. The CDR3 contains 13 residues. CDR3 DNA sequence: TGTGCCAGCAGTTTCGGGATCGAGTATGGCTACACCTTC. As protein: CASSFGIEYGYTF.